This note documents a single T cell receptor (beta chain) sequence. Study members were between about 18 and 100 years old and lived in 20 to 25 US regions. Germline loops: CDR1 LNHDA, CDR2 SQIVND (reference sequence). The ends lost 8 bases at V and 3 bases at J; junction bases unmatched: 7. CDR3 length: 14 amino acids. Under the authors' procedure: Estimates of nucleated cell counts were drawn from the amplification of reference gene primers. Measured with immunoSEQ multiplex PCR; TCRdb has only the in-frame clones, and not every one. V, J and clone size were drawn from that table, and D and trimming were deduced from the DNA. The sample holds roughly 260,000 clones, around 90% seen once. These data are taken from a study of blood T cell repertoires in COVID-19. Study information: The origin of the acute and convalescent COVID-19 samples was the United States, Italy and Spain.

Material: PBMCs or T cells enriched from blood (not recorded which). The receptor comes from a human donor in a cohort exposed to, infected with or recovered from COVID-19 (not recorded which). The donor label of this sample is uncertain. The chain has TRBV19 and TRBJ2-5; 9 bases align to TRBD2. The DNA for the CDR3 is TGTGCCAGTGCCGGGACTAGCATCGAAGAGACCCAGTACTTC. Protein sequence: CASAGTSIEETQYF.